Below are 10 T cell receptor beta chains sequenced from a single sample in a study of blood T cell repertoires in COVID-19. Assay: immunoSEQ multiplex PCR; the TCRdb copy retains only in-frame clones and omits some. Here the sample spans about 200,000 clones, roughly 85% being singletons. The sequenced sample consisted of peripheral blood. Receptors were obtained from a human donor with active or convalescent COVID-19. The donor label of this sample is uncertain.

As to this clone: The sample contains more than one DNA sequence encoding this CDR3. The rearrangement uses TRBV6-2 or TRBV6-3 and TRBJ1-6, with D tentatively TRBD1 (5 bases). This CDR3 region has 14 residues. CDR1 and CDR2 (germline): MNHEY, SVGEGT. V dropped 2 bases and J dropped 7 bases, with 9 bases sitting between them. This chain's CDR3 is CASSYGARNSPLHF. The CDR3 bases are TGTGCCAGCAGTTACGGGGCCAGAAATTCACCCCTCCACTTT.

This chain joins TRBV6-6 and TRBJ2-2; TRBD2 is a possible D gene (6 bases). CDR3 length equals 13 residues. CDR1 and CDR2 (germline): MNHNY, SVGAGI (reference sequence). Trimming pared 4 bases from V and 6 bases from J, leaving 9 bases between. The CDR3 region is CASSSSGAGELFF. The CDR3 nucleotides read TGTGCCAGCAGTTCCTCGGGAGCCGGGGAGCTGTTTTTT.

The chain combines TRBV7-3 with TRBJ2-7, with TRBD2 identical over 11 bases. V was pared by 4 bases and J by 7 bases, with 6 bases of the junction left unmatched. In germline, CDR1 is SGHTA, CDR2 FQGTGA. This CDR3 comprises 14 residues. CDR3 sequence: CASSSLAGGREQYF. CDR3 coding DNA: TGTGCCAGCAGCTCTCTAGCGGGAGGCCGGGAGCAGTACTTC.

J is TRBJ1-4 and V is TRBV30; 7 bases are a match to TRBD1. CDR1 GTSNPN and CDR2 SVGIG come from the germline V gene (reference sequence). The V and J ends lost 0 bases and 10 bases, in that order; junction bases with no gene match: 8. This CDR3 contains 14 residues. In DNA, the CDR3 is TGTGCCTGGAGTGTCTGGAGGGGGCAGGGAAAACTGTTTTTT. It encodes CAWSVWRGQGKLFF. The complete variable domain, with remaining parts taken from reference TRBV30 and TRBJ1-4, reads SQTIHQWPATLVQPVGSPLSLECTVEGTSNPNLYWYRQAAGRGLQLLFYSVGIGQISSEVPQNLSASRPQDRQFILSSKKLLLSDSGFYLCAWSVWRGQGKLFFGSGTQLSVL.

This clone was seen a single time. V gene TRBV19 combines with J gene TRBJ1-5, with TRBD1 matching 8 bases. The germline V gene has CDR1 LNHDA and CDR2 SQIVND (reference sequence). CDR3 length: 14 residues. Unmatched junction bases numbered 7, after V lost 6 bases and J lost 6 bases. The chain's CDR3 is CASRGGQGGQPQHF. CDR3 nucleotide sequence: TGTGCCAGTAGGGGCGGACAGGGAGGTCAGCCCCAGCATTTT.

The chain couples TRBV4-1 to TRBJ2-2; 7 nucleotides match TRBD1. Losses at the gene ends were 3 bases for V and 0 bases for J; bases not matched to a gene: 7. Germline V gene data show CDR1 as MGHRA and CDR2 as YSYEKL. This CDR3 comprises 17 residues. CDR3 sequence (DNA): TGCGCCAGCAGCCACTCTAAACAGGGGCCGAACACCGGGGAGCTGTTTTTT. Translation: CASSHSKQGPNTGELFF.

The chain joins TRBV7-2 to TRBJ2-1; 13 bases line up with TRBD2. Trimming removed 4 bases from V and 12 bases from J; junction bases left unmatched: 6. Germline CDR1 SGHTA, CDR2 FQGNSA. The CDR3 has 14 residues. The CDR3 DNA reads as TGTGCCAGCAGCTCCACTAGCGGGGGGGCGGGGCAGTTCTTC. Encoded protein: CASSSTSGGAGQFF.

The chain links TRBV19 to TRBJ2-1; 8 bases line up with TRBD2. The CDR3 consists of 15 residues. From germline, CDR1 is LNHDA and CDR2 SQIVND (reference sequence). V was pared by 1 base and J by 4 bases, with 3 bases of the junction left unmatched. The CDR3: CASSIAGGQYNEQFF. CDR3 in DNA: TGTGCCAGTAGTATAGCGGGGGGGCAGTACAATGAGCAGTTCTTC. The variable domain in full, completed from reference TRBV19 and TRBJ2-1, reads DGGITQSPKYLFRKEGQNVTLSCEQNLNHDAMYWYRQDPGQGLRLIYYSQIVNDFQKGDIAEGYSVSREKKESFPLTVTSAQKNPTAFYLCASSIAGGQYNEQFFGPGTRLTVL.

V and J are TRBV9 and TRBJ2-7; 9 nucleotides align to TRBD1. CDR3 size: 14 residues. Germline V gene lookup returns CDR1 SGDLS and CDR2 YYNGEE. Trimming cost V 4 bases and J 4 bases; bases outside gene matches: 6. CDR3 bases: TGTGCCAGCAGCTTACAGGGGGCAGGGTACGAGCAGTACTTC. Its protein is CASSLQGAGYEQYF.

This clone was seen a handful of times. The CDR3 loop is CASSKLAGAYNEQFF. The CDR3 bases are TGTGCCAGCAGTAAACTAGCGGGGGCTTACAATGAGCAGTTCTTC. The rearrangement joins TRBV7-8 to TRBJ2-1, with 11 nucleotides matching TRBD2. Looked up from germline, CDR1 is SGHVS and CDR2 is FQNEAQ. V lost 6 bases, J lost 4 bases, and 5 bases stayed unmatched. There are 15 residues in the CDR3.